The T cell receptor beta chain under discussion was sequenced for a study of identical twins. TCRdb re-analysed the 5' RACE reads in MiXCR, keeping a single row per CDR3 protein. The sample consists of about 250,000 distinct CDR3 sequences, about 8.5% of them appearing once. This CDR3 spans 13 amino acids. The V and J ends lost 6 bases and 2 bases, in that order; junction bases with no gene match: 4. CDR1 is SGHTA, CDR2 FQGNSA, per germline. These data were likewise used in another study, on yellow fever vaccine responses in identical twins.

The V call is TRBV7-2, the J call TRBJ2-7; 7 bases align to TRBD1. Sample: CD8+ T cells sorted from blood. The origin of this receptor is a woman aged 18-29 years in good health. Here the CDR3 DNA reads TGTGCCAGCAGGCCCACAGGGGCCTACGAGCAGTACTTC. Protein sequence: CASRPTGAYEQYF. The full variable domain, with the rest looked up from reference TRBV7-2 and TRBJ2-7, is GAGVSQSPSNKVTEKGKDVELRCDPISGHTALYWYRQSLGQGLEFLIYFQGNSAPDKSGLPSDRFSAERTGGSVSTLTIQRTQQEDSAVYLCASRPTGAYEQYFGPGTRLTVT.